The sample holds many counts of the clone carrying this T cell receptor delta chain. Antigen: not known. Other DNA sequences in this specimen translate into the identical CDR3. Germline V gene data show CDR1 as TSWWSYY and CDR2 as QGS. CDR3 size: 21 residues. V dropped 2 bases and J dropped 0 bases, with 28 bases sitting between them. This specimen comes from a study of γδ T cells in repeated Plasmodium falciparum infection. Whole-study context: Age- and gender-matched Australian children served as comparison for malaria-exposed Malian children. Timepoints: baseline, immediately before selected infections, and 21 days after every infection.

Vgamma9/Vdelta2+ and Vdelta2-negative gammadelta T cells were flow-sorted from PBMC for bulk sequencing. TCRdb applied CATT to the multiplex PCR reads for clone calling. The data show tens of thousands of delta-chain clones, around 1.6% seen once. The study, taken as a whole, reports: Compared with Australian children, Malian Vdelta2-negative repertoires seemed more clonal, less diverse, less shared.

V and J are TRDV1 and TRDJ1, with D tentatively TRDD2 or TRDD3 (8 bases each). What was sequenced was gamma-delta T cells from blood. This TCR came from a pool of human donors (malaria-infected and uninfected, not separated). Here the CDR3 DNA reads TGTGCTCTTGGGGAAACTTCCTACGTCTGGGGGACGAGACGGTACACCGATAAACTCATCTTT. Translating gives CALGETSYVWGTRRYTDKLIF.